The sequence of this TCR beta chain was determined in a study of shared clonotypes between healthy human individuals. V shed 0 bases, J shed 10 bases, and the junction held 12 bases outside the gene matches. The CDR3 spans 17 residues. Germline CDR1 SGHAT, CDR2 FQDESV (reference sequence). As for this clone: Its antigen is not known.

Whole-study results and caveats: The represented genetic and exposure-history diversity was limited by the small number of donors.

Assay runs were performed at deep level. Sorted-subset replicate PCRs used around 220 ng DNA, around 27,000 T cell genomes. Clones were sequenced by immunoSEQ multiplex PCR, and TCRdb holds only the in-frame ones, with some missing. The sample records a few million clones, about nine tenths being singletons. This receptor was taken from a man aged 18-30 years in good health. Some clones in this sample may be carry-over from other donors' samples. This chain joins TRBV11-1 and TRBJ2-1, with 10 bases lining up with TRBD2. The sequencing input was naive CD4+ T cells from PBMCs. Sample subset: CD45RA+ positively selected. The DNA of the CDR3 is TGTGCCAGCAGCTTAGCGCCAGGGGTAGCGGGAGGATACGAGCAGTTCTTC. This gives the protein CASSLAPGVAGGYEQFF.